This T cell receptor (beta chain) was sequenced for a study of T cells in Graves' hyperthyroidism and ophthalmopathy. Exclusion followed for patients with uncontrolled infection, other autoimmune disease, pregnancy or lactation. Extraction of PBMCs used 9 to 10 ml of fresh peripheral blood. The table lists this clonotype with many counts. The CDR3 covers 13 residues. Germline-derived CDR1 and CDR2 are MDHEN and SYDVKM. Trimming removed 5 bases from V and 6 bases from J, with 14 bases in between. Amplification of TCR beta CDR3 regions used RNA as the template. The TCR CDR3 was amplified in a first-round RT-PCR using the HTBI primer set. TCRdb processed the multiplex PCR reads anew with MiXCR; each CDR3 protein has one entry. The table includes around 340,000 distinct CDR3 sequences, 20% to 25% detected once.

The TCR comes from a woman aged 45-65 years with Graves' hyperthyroidism. The genes are TRBV28 and TRBJ2-7; tentatively, D is TRBD2 (7 bases). Sequencing was done on a sample of blood. CDR3 loop: CASSLWGGAEQYF. In nucleotides, the CDR3 is TGTGCCAGCAGTCTCTGGGGGGGGGCCGAGCAGTACTTC.